A selection of T cell receptor beta chains follows, all from one sample in a study of blood T cell repertoires in COVID-19. Clones were sequenced by immunoSEQ multiplex PCR, and TCRdb holds only the in-frame ones, with some missing. The sample has some 510,000 clones; 70% to 90% are singletons. The specimen sequenced was PBMCs or T cells enriched from blood (not recorded which). The source of these receptors is a middle-aged woman who had recovered from COVID-19. The CDR3 runs from the conserved cysteine through the conserved F or W. The D gene is left open where the match is weak. For some rows the clone size is stated as once, few or many, or as a class when expanded; others skip it.

D	size	J	V	CDR3	DNA
NA	NA	TRBJ2-1	TRBV30	CAWSLASTYNEQFF	TGTGCCTGGAGTTTAGCCTCCACTTACAATGAGCAGTTCTTC
NA	NA	TRBJ1-6	TRBV27	CASTGTNGISPLHF	TGTGCCAGTACAGGGACGAACGGGATTTCACCCCTCCACTTT
NA	once	TRBJ1-6	TRBV7-2	CASSFVQGETPLHF	TGTGCCAGCAGCTTTGTCCAGGGCGAGACACCCCTCCACTTT
TRBD2	NA	TRBJ2-7	TRBV27	CASSSRTSGSTYEQYF	TGTGCCAGCAGTTCAAGGACTAGCGGGAGTACGTACGAGCAGTACTTC
NA	few	TRBJ1-2	TRBV6-1	CASSETPFGGRDYGYTF	TGTGCCAGCAGTGAAACGCCCTTCGGAGGGCGGGACTATGGCTACACCTTC
NA	NA	TRBJ1-2	TRBV5-1	CASSFSQGVYGYTF	TGCGCCAGCAGCTTCTCTCAAGGGGTCTATGGCTACACCTTC
NA	NA	TRBJ1-2	TRBV7-9	CASSPGQGGPFGYTF	TGTGCCAGCAGCCCAGGCCAGGGAGGGCCCTTTGGCTACACCTTC
TRBD2	NA	TRBJ2-1	TRBV3-1/TRBV3-2	CASSFSSGVKGNEQFF	TGTGCCAGCAGCTTTTCTAGCGGAGTTAAGGGCAATGAGCAGTTCTTC
NA	NA	TRBJ2-1	TRBV24-1	CATSDLTESSYNEQFF	TGTGCCACCAGTGATTTGACGGAGAGCTCCTACAATGAGCAGTTCTTC
NA	NA	TRBJ1-3	TRBV6-5	CASSYDRPHSGNTIYF	TGTGCCAGCAGTTACGACAGGCCTCACTCTGGAAACACCATATATTTT
TRBD2	NA	TRBJ2-5	TRBV9	CASSVTSGYVAETQYF	TGTGCCAGCAGCGTAACTAGCGGGTACGTCGCAGAGACCCAGTACTTC
NA	NA	TRBJ2-2	TRBV4-3	CASRSSGGSGELFF	TGCGCCAGCAGGTCGTCGGGGGGCAGCGGGGAGCTGTTTTTT
NA	NA	TRBJ2-3	TRBV14	CASSQDLLAGWRTDTQYF	TGTGCCAGCAGCCAAGATCTCCTTGCAGGGTGGAGAACAGATACGCAGTATTTT
NA	once	TRBJ1-2	TRBV4-1	CASSQDPGGGGVVEGYTF	TGCGCCAGCAGCCAAGATCCGGGTGGGGGGGGCGTGGTAGAGGGCTACACCTTC
TRBD2	NA	TRBJ2-1	TRBV15	CATSRAGAGGLNEQFF	TGTGCCACCAGCAGAGCAGGAGCGGGAGGTCTTAATGAGCAGTTCTTC
TRBD2	NA	TRBJ2-7	TRBV6-2/TRBV6-3	CASSYGTSGSAYEQYF	TGTGCCAGCAGTTACGGGACTAGCGGGAGTGCTTACGAGCAGTACTTC
NA	once	TRBJ1-2	TRBV2	CASTPGLDYGYTF	TGTGCCAGCACCCCAGGGTTGGACTATGGCTACACCTTC
NA	NA	TRBJ2-2	TRBV11-2	CASSQTGFYTGELFF	TGTGCCAGCAGCCAAACAGGGTTTTACACCGGGGAGCTGTTTTTT
NA	NA	TRBJ1-5	TRBV3-1/TRBV3-2	CASALSGNNQPQHF	TGTGCCAGCGCCTTGAGCGGTAACAATCAGCCCCAGCATTTT
TRBD2	NA	TRBJ2-3	TRBV24-1	CATSGTVPSGRAPDTQYF	TGTGCCACCAGTGGAACAGTTCCTAGCGGGAGGGCCCCAGATACGCAGTATTTT
TRBD2	NA	TRBJ2-1	TRBV18	CASSPPRFSSGAIYNEQFF	TGTGCCAGCTCACCACCGAGATTTTCTAGCGGGGCGATCTACAATGAGCAGTTCTTC
NA	NA	TRBJ1-1	TRBV30	CAWSWRQVVNTEAFF	TGTGCCTGGAGCTGGCGACAGGTAGTGAACACTGAAGCTTTCTTT
NA	NA	TRBJ2-5	TRBV5-5	CASSSAGVQETQYF	TGTGCCAGCAGCTCGGCAGGGGTCCAAGAGACCCAGTACTTC
NA	NA	TRBJ1-1	TRBV27	CASSLVGRNTEAFF	TGTGCCAGCAGTTTGGTAGGGAGGAACACTGAAGCTTTCTTT
NA	NA	TRBJ1-3	TRBV30	CAWSVSSGNTIYF	TGTGCCTGGAGTGTGAGCTCTGGAAACACCATATATTTT
TRBD2	once	TRBJ2-7	TRBV19	CASSIVVGVAGVYEQYF	TGTGCCAGTAGTATAGTGGTCGGGGTAGCGGGAGTCTACGAGCAGTACTTC
NA	NA	TRBJ1-1	TRBV14	CASSQVAAEAFF	TGTGCCAGCAGCCAAGTGGCCGCTGAAGCTTTCTTT
NA	NA	TRBJ2-7	TRBV7-2	CASSLGGTTYEQYF	TGTGCCAGCAGCTTAGGAGGGACAACATACGAGCAGTACTTC
NA	NA	TRBJ1-2	TRBV7-9	CASSPRLGGRYGYTF	TGTGCCAGCAGCCCACGACTGGGAGGTCGCTATGGCTACACCTTC
TRBD1	few	TRBJ1-1	TRBV7-9	CASSRTGLTEAFF	TGTGCCAGCAGCAGGACAGGACTAACTGAAGCTTTCTTT
NA	NA	TRBJ2-6	TRBV3-1/TRBV3-2	CASSQQVSGANVLTF	TGTGCCAGCAGCCAACAGGTCTCTGGGGCCAACGTCCTGACTTTC
NA	NA	TRBJ1-2	TRBV6-1	CASSEASGMLGYTF	TGTGCCAGCAGTGAAGCTTCAGGGATGCTTGGCTACACCTTC
NA	once	TRBJ2-7	TRBV21-1	CASSKPGLAGGPLCPEQYF	TGTGCCAGCAGCAAACCAGGCCTAGCGGGAGGGCCTCTATGCCCCGAGCAGTACTTC
TRBD1	NA	TRBJ2-7	TRBV7-9	CASSLVGTGQSYEQYF	TGTGCCAGCAGCCTCGTTGGGACAGGGCAATCCTACGAGCAGTACTTC
NA	few	TRBJ1-1	TRBV7-9	CATSGVSEAFF	TGTGCCACCTCAGGGGTATCTGAAGCTTTCTTT
TRBD1	once	TRBJ2-3	TRBV19	CASRGQGLADTQYF	TGTGCCAGTAGGGGACAGGGCTTGGCAGATACGCAGTATTTT
TRBD2	NA	TRBJ2-2	TRBV6-2/TRBV6-3	CASSSGTSGANTGELFF	TGTGCCAGCAGTTCCGGGACTAGCGGGGCTAACACCGGGGAGCTGTTTTTT
NA	NA	TRBJ1-1	TRBV6-1	CASSELGGTTEAFF	TGTGCCAGCAGTGAACTCGGGGGGACTACTGAAGCTTTCTTT
TRBD2	NA	TRBJ2-1	TRBV7-2	CASSLIGGSSYNEQFF	TGTGCCAGCAGCTTAATCGGCGGGAGCTCCTACAATGAGCAGTTCTTC
NA	once	TRBJ1-1	TRBV7-9	CASSLTGRAGTEAFF	TGTGCCAGCAGCTTGACAGGAAGGGCTGGGACTGAAGCTTTCTTT
TRBD1	NA	TRBJ2-1	TRBV4-3	CASSHRTGASSYNEQFF	TGCGCCAGCAGCCACCGGACAGGGGCAAGCTCCTACAATGAGCAGTTCTTC
NA	NA	TRBJ1-1	TRBV11-2	CASSLSVATEAFF	TGTGCCAGCAGCTTATCCGTCGCGACTGAAGCTTTCTTT
NA	NA	TRBJ1-1	TRBV19	CASSPGWANTEAFF	TGTGCCAGTAGTCCAGGGTGGGCGAACACTGAAGCTTTCTTT
NA	NA	TRBJ2-7	TRBV4-1	CASSQGEAYEQYF	TGCGCCAGCAGCCAAGGAGAGGCGTACGAGCAGTACTTC
NA	NA	TRBJ1-3	TRBV9	CASSVGGQTHGNTIYF	TGTGCCAGCAGCGTAGGTGGACAGACGCATGGAAACACCATATATTTT
NA	NA	TRBJ1-1	TRBV11-2	CASRQENEAFF	TGTGCCAGCAGACAGGAGAATGAAGCTTTCTTT
NA	NA	TRBJ1-4	TRBV2	CASSEARLGGGKLFF	TGTGCCAGCAGTGAAGCGCGCCTCGGGGGGGGAAAACTGTTTTTT
TRBD2	once	TRBJ2-3	TRBV9	CASSQLAGRTDTQYF	TGTGCCAGCAGCCAGCTAGCGGGCCGCACAGATACGCAGTATTTT
NA	once	TRBJ2-5	TRBV7-8	CASSLALIGTIQETQYF	TGTGCCAGCAGCTTAGCCCTAATAGGGACAATCCAAGAGACCCAGTACTTC
NA	NA	TRBJ1-5	TRBV12-5	CASGPTGSSNQPQHF	TGTGCTAGTGGGCCGACAGGCTCCAGCAATCAGCCCCAGCATTTT
TRBD1	few	TRBJ1-1	TRBV4-1	CASSQLTGGTEAFF	TGCGCCAGCAGCCAACTTACAGGGGGTACTGAAGCTTTCTTT
TRBD2	NA	TRBJ2-1	TRBV20-1	CSASYLSGLAYEQFF	TGCAGTGCTAGTTATTTAAGCGGACTAGCTTATGAGCAGTTCTTC
NA	NA	TRBJ1-6	TRBV19	CASSDPRSSYNSPLHF	TGTGCCAGTAGTGACCCAAGGAGCTCCTATAATTCACCCCTCCACTTT